Shown below are 11 T cell receptor beta chains from a single sample sequenced in a study of Graves' ophthalmopathy and Graves' hyperthyroidism. Scientists amplified the TCR beta CDR3 regions from RNA transcripts. RT-PCR with HTBI primers came first, then second-round multiplex PCR. TCRdb re-analysed the multiplex PCR reads in MiXCR, keeping a single row per CDR3 protein. The profile covers some 170,000 distinct CDR3 sequences, with approximately 40% appearing a single time and roughly 8.9% taken by the ten largest. The sequenced sample was peripheral blood. The source of these receptors is a man younger than 40 with Graves' ophthalmopathy.

The genes are TRBV6-1 and TRBJ2-7, with 7 bases that match TRBD2. V shed 5 bases, J shed 2 bases, and the junction held 9 bases outside the gene matches. This CDR3 contains 15 residues. Germline V gives CDR1 MNHNS, CDR2 SASEGT. For the CDR3, the DNA is TGTGCCAGCAGTACGACTAGCCCTGTACCCTACGAGCAGTACTTC. Its translation: CASSTTSPVPYEQYF.

This clonotype was counted ten times or more. V gene TRBV11-3 combines with J gene TRBJ2-2; possible D gene TRBD1, 6 bases. The V gene lost 1 base and the J gene lost 4 bases, with 13 bases spanning the gap. The germline CDR1 and CDR2 sequences are SGHNT and YENEEA. The CDR3 spans 16 residues. CDR3 DNA sequence: TGTGCCAGCAGCTTAGGCCGAGGCAGGGGCACCGGGGAGCTGTTTTTT. This codes for CASSLGRGRGTGELFF.

This clonotype was observed at least ten times. V is TRBV5-1 and J is TRBJ2-2; maybe TRBD1 (6 bases). CDR1 and CDR2 (germline): SGHRS, YFSETQ. V was shortened by 0 bases and J by 7 bases, with 13 bases between the two germline ends. The CDR3 covers 15 residues. CDR3 DNA: TGCGCCAGCAGCTTGGAGCCAGGGGCGGGCGGGGAGCTGTTTTTT. It codes for CASSLEPGAGGELFF.

This clonotype was detected ten times or more. The chain couples TRBV4-1 to TRBJ1-2; D is undetermined. Germline V gene data show CDR1 as MGHRA and CDR2 as YSYEKL. The ends were cut back, 0 bases at V and 4 bases at J, with 12 bases in the middle. This CDR3 region has 15 residues. This CDR3 is CASSQDGPPGYGYTF. The CDR3 region has the DNA TGCGCCAGCAGCCAAGATGGGCCCCCGGGCTATGGCTACACCTTC.

This clonotype appeared once. The chain recombines TRBV7-6 with TRBJ2-4, with D unresolved. The V end lost 1 base, the J end lost 7 bases, and 11 bases lay between the germline ends. Germline V lookup: CDR1 SGHVS, CDR2 FNYEAQ. The CDR3 has 14 residues. The DNA for the CDR3 is TGTGCCAGCAGCTTAGGTCCGGACGATAACATTCAGTACTTC. This codes for CASSLGPDDNIQYF.

The rearrangement links TRBV7-2 to TRBJ1-1; D may be TRBD1 (6 bases). The CDR3 extends over 15 amino acids. Germline V lookup: CDR1 SGHTA, CDR2 FQGNSA. V shed 0 bases and J shed 9 bases, with 17 bases lying between them. The CDR3 sequence is CASSLAREDSFKAFF. Written as DNA, the CDR3 is TGTGCCAGCAGCTTAGCCAGAGAGGACAGCTTTAAAGCTTTCTTT.

The genes are TRBV28 and TRBJ1-1; D ambiguous. The V end lost 4 bases, the J end lost 0 bases, and 15 bases lay between the germline ends. This CDR3 region has 16 residues. The germline V gene has CDR1 MDHEN and CDR2 SYDVKM. CDR3 coding DNA: TGTGCCAGCAGTTCCAATCGACTGGTCCTGAACACTGAAGCTTTCTTT. Protein product: CASSSNRLVLNTEAFF.

Many counts were recorded for this clonotype. The J gene is TRBJ2-2, the V gene TRBV6-2 or TRBV6-3, with D possibly TRBD1 on 6 matching bases. V lost 2 bases, J lost 6 bases, and 13 bases lay in between. Germline V gene sequence: CDR1 MNHEY, CDR2 SVGEGT. This CDR3 region has 15 residues. CDR3 in DNA: TGTGCCAGCAGTTACAGAGGGGGTGCGGCCGGGGAGCTGTTTTTT. It yields the protein CASSYRGGAAGELFF.

This clonotype was observed at least ten times. The chain is built from TRBV12-3 or TRBV12-4 and TRBJ1-1; D gene unclear. Trimming took off 5 bases at V and 1 base at J, with 11 bases between the two ends. The CDR3 runs to 14 residues. DNA for the CDR3: TGTGCCAGCAGTCGGGGTTATGGGAACACTGAAGCTTTCTTT. Translated: CASSRGYGNTEAFF.

J is TRBJ2-5 and V is TRBV6-1; 9 positions agree with TRBD2. The CDR3 length is 13 residues. Trimming took 8 bases from V and 4 from J; bases not matched to a gene: 5. Per the germline V gene, CDR1 is MNHNS and CDR2 is SASEGT. CDR3 coding DNA: TGTGCCAGCTTAGCGGGAGTGGCAGAGACCCAGTACTTC. Protein sequence: CASLAGVAETQYF.

The rearrangement links TRBV12-5 to TRBJ2-7, with 16 bases fitting TRBD2. The CDR3 loop spans 17 amino acids. Germline V gene data show CDR1 as LGHNT and CDR2 as FRNRAP. After removal of 5 bases from V and 1 base from J, the junction contained 5 bases not matched to a gene. The CDR3 here is CASGPGTSGRVSYEQYF. CDR3 nucleotide sequence: TGTGCTAGTGGTCCGGGGACTAGCGGGAGGGTATCCTACGAGCAGTACTTC.